This T cell receptor beta chain was sequenced during a study of beta chain features in type 1 diabetes. Overall study results and limits: Moderate but significant shortening of TCRB CDR3s was recorded in all four CD4+ subsets from Type 1 diabetes patients.

In its sample, this clone was seen a few times. Its antigen is unidentified. TCRB transcripts that were expressed got sequenced, as all of the isolated RNA had been reverse transcribed. Profiled with immunoSEQ multiplex PCR; TCRdb holds only in-frame clones, not every one. The sample lists roughly 240,000 clones; less than 30% were seen once. Trimming cost V 2 bases and J 3 bases, with 7 bases left between them. Per germline, CDR1 SGHTA and CDR2 FQGNSA. The CDR3 spans 13 residues. The J gene is TRBJ1-1, the V gene TRBV7-2, with D unresolved. The source material was naive CD4+ T cells from blood. This TCR was recovered from a woman aged 30 to 39 with type 1 diabetes. Written as DNA, the CDR3 is TGTGCCAGCAGCTTATCCAGTTACACTGAAGCTTTCTTT. Its protein product is CASSLSSYTEAFF. Supplemented by reference TRBV7-2 and TRBJ1-1, the full variable domain reads GAGVSQSPSNKVTEKGKDVELRCDPISGHTALYWYRQSLGQGLEFLIYFQGNSAPDKSGLPSDRFSAERTGGSVSTLTIQRTQQEDSAVYLCASSLSSYTEAFFGQGTRLTVV.